This T cell receptor (beta chain) originates from a study of cytomegalovirus exposure and HLA in healthy donors. General study findings and limits: Data from an earlier analysis indicated that most TCR beta V segments were productive either about 90% or about 30% of the time.

The trim removed 3 bases at V and 1 base at J, leaving 2 bases unmatched. The CDR3 is 14 residues long. Germline V gene lookup returns CDR1 MNHEY and CDR2 SMNVEV (reference sequence). The PCR was carried out with 60 Vbeta primers and 13 Jbeta primers. Here immunoSEQ multiplex PCR was the method, and the copy in TCRdb shows in-frame clones only, minus some. The repertoire holds hundreds of thousands of clones, with 60% to 80% as singletons. To note about this clone: Its antigen is currently unknown.

The chain uses TRBV27 and TRBJ2-7; 8 bases fit TRBD1. Specimen: PBMCs. This TCR derives from a man aged 18 to 29 in good health and CMV-seronegative. Here the CDR3 DNA reads TGTGCCAGCAGTTTGGACAGGGTATCCTACGAGCAGTACTTC. Its translation: CASSLDRVSYEQYF.